A single sample gave rise to the 21 T cell receptor beta chains below, sequenced in a study of blood T cells in healthy people across ages. Alongside a J-beta primer mix, a sample-barcoded 5' primer served in a second PCR lasting about 6 to 12 cycles. TCRdb re-called the 5' RACE reads through MiXCR, storing one row per CDR3 protein. The repertoire holds 1.5 million to 2 million distinct CDR3 sequences, roughly 52% seen once, with around 2.1% in the top ten. Sequencing input: blood. The receptors stem from a woman aged 40-49 years in good health.

This chain uses TRBV20-1 with TRBJ2-1, with 8 bases that match TRBD1. The V gene end was trimmed by 7 bases and the J gene end by 5 bases; junction bases not matched to a gene: 16. CDR3 length: 16 residues. Germline V CDR1 and CDR2: DFQATT, SNEGSKA (reference sequence). The CDR3 protein is CSVIPAGAGGNNEQFF. In DNA form, the CDR3 reads TGCAGTGTTATCCCAGCCGGAGCAGGGGGCAACAATGAGCAGTTCTTC.

The chain is built from TRBV7-2 and TRBJ1-1; D might be TRBD1 (5 bases). CDR1 and CDR2 from the germline V gene are SGHTA and FQGNSA. This CDR3 region has 13 residues. Trimming pared 3 bases from V and 6 bases from J, leaving 11 bases between. Here the CDR3 reads CASSFQGKAEAFF. In DNA form, the CDR3 reads TGTGCCAGCAGCTTTCAGGGTAAAGCTGAAGCTTTCTTT.

This clonotype was counted ten times or more. The chain employs TRBV5-1 and TRBJ2-1, with TRBD2 matching 8 bases. Per germline, CDR1 SGHRS and CDR2 YFSETQ. The trim removed 5 bases at V and 8 bases at J, leaving 12 bases unmatched. The CDR3 has 15 residues. The CDR3 DNA follows: TGCGCCAGCAGAGAGTCCGCGGGGGGAGCGGATGAGCAGTTCTTC. It specifies CASRESAGGADEQFF. Full variable domain (missing parts from reference TRBV5-1 and TRBJ2-1): KAGVTQTPRYLIKTRGQQVTLSCSPISGHRSVSWYQQTPGQGLQFLFEYFSETQRNKGNFPGRFSGRQFSNSRSEMNVSTLELGDSALYLCASRESAGGADEQFFGPGTRLTVL.

This chain joins TRBV12-3 or TRBV12-4 and TRBJ1-2, with D possibly TRBD1 on 5 matching bases. V was shortened by 5 bases and J by 6 bases, with 10 bases between the two germline ends. The CDR3 spans 12 residues. The CDR3 bases are TGTGCCAGCAGTACACAGGACCATGGCTACACCTTC. Protein sequence: CASSTQDHGYTF.

In this sample, this clonotype turned up a few times. This chain uses TRBV18 with TRBJ2-4; D gene uncertain. V lost 3 bases to trimming and J lost 3 bases, with 12 bases between them. Germline CDR1 and CDR2: KGHSH and LQKENI. The CDR3 contains 15 residues. CDR3 sequence: CASSPPRPGKNIQYF. The CDR3 coding sequence is TGTGCCAGCTCACCGCCCCGGCCGGGCAAAAACATTCAGTACTTC.

This rearrangement joins TRBV6-5 to TRBJ1-4; 10 bases align to TRBD1. This CDR3 has 15 amino acids. Germline CDR1 and CDR2: MNHEY and SVGAGI. V trimming: 7 bases; J trimming: 5 bases; junction bases outside the gene matches: 7. In DNA form, the CDR3 reads TGTGCCAGCACCCAGACAGGGGGCTACAATGAAAAACTGTTTTTT. It translates to CASTQTGGYNEKLFF.

The J gene is TRBJ1-4, the V gene TRBV5-4; no firm D call. The CDR3 length is 13 residues. V was cut by 0 bases and J by 8 bases, with 8 bases left in between. Germline lookup yields CDR1 SGHNT and CDR2 YYREEE (reference sequence). CDR3 DNA: TGTGCCAGCAGCTTGGCCATGGGCGAAAAACTGTTTTTT. It encodes CASSLAMGEKLFF.

Only a few counts were recorded for this clonotype. This sequence joins TRBV12-3 or TRBV12-4 and TRBJ2-3; possible D gene TRBD2, 6 bases. V was shortened by 6 bases and J by 9 bases, with 16 bases between the two germline ends. This CDR3 is built from 13 residues. This CDR3 reads CASSRGTMRTQYF. CDR3 in DNA: TGTGCCAGCAGCCGGGGGACGATGCGAACGCAGTATTTT.

This chain uses TRBV7-2 with TRBJ1-2; D ambiguous. The V and J ends lost 7 bases and 6 bases respectively, with 18 bases between them. The CDR3 runs to 14 residues. Germline V gene data show CDR1 as SGHTA and CDR2 as FQGNSA. Here the CDR3 DNA reads TGTGCCAGCACCTCCAGGCAAGGGAGGGATGGCTACACCTTC. Its protein is CASTSRQGRDGYTF.

This clonotype was counted between two and nine times. The rearrangement uses TRBV6-5 and TRBJ1-2, with a possible D match to TRBD1 (5 bases). The germline V gene has CDR1 MNHEY and CDR2 SVGAGI. V was pared by 6 bases and J by 4 bases, with 12 bases between. The CDR3 consists of 13 residues. In DNA, the CDR3 is TGTGCCAGCAGGGTGGAGGGGTCCTATGGCTACACCTTC. Protein product: CASRVEGSYGYTF.

This clonotype was observed a single time. This rearrangement joins TRBV5-1 to TRBJ2-3; 7 bases match TRBD1. V dropped 3 bases and J dropped 1; count of bases not matched to a gene: 14. This CDR3 comprises 18 residues. CDR1 and CDR2 from the germline V gene are SGHRS and YFSETQ. The DNA of the CDR3 is TGCGCCAGCAGCTCAGGTATAGGGGGCCGCCTCCGCACAGATACGCAGTATTTT. It specifies CASSSGIGGRLRTDTQYF.

The rearrangement uses TRBV20-1 and TRBJ1-5, with D uncertain. V was cut by 5 bases and J by 2 bases, with 13 bases left in between. The CDR3 loop spans 14 amino acids. Germline assignment: CDR1 DFQATT and CDR2 SNEGSKA (reference sequence). The CDR3 loop is CSALRQAGNQPQHF. As DNA, the CDR3 is TGCAGTGCTCTTCGACAAGCGGGCAATCAGCCCCAGCATTTT.

The CDR3 DNA follows: TGTGCCAGCAATCCCGGGGGCCGGGAAAACATTCAGTACTTC. Translation: CASNPGGRENIQYF. The chain couples TRBV12-3 or TRBV12-4 to TRBJ2-4; D might be TRBD1 or TRBD2, each matching 6 bases. V lost 7 bases and J lost 5, with 15 bases in between. The CDR3 is 14 amino acids.

This clonotype came up a few times. The CDR3 DNA sequence: TGTGCCAGCAGCTTAGGATGGGGCACCTACGAGCAGTACTTC. It is translated as CASSLGWGTYEQYF. This rearrangement joins TRBV7-8 to TRBJ2-7; D may be TRBD1 (5 bases). The V gene's germline CDR1 is SGHVS and CDR2 FQNEAQ. V lost 1 base and J 2 bases, leaving 9 bases between the germline ends. CDR3 length: 14 amino acids.

This clonotype appeared once. The chain carries TRBV12-3 or TRBV12-4 and TRBJ1-1; TRBD1 aligns across 7 bases. The CDR3 is 14 amino acids. After removal of 5 bases from V and 6 bases from J, the junction contained 9 bases not matched to a gene. The CDR3 here is CASSPGQSFPEAFF. In nucleotides, the CDR3 is TGTGCCAGCAGTCCGGGACAGAGTTTCCCTGAAGCTTTCTTT.

This chain links TRBV18 with TRBJ2-7; 7 nucleotides line up with TRBD1. CDR3 length: 15 amino acids. Germline-derived CDR1 and CDR2 are KGHSH and LQKENI. With 3 bases clipped from V and 2 bases from J, the junction kept 7 bases outside the gene matches. DNA for the CDR3: TGTGCCAGCTCACCGGGTAGACAGGGCCCCTACGAGCAGTACTTC. Translated, it gives CASSPGRQGPYEQYF.

The chain employs TRBV25-1 and TRBJ2-5; 14 positions match TRBD2. The V gene end was trimmed by 3 bases and the J gene end by 5 bases; junction bases not matched to a gene: 5. From germline, CDR1 is MGHDK and CDR2 SYGVNS. The CDR3 length is 16 residues. The CDR3 region has the DNA TGTGCCAGCAGTGAGTCGACTAGCGGGGGGGCGGAGACCCAGTACTTC. It translates to CASSESTSGGAETQYF. Supplemented by reference TRBV25-1 and TRBJ2-5, the full variable domain reads EADIYQTPRYLVIGTGKKITLECSQTMGHDKMYWYQQDPGMELHLIHYSYGVNSTEKGDLSSESTVSRIRTEHFPLTLESARPSHTSQYLCASSESTSGGAETQYFGPGTRLLVL.

The CDR3 region is CSASHPGGYTF. Here the CDR3 DNA reads TGCAGTGCTAGTCACCCGGGCGGCTACACCTTC. V usage is TRBV20-1 and J usage is TRBJ1-2; the D is unclear. This CDR3 comprises 11 residues. V was pared by 3 bases and J by 8 bases, with 10 bases between. In germline, CDR1 is DFQATT, CDR2 SNEGSKA (reference sequence).

The V gene is TRBV2, the J gene TRBJ1-2; weak D call: TRBD1 (5 bases). The germline V gene has CDR1 SNHLY and CDR2 FYNNEI. Deletions cut 6 bases from V and 5 bases from J, with 16 bases between. This CDR3 is built from 14 residues. The CDR3 sequence is CASSEEGRGYGYTF. The CDR3 nucleotides are TGTGCCAGCAGCGAGGAGGGCCGGGGGTATGGCTACACCTTC. Full variable domain (remainder filled in from reference TRBV2 and TRBJ1-2): EPEVTQTPSHQVTQMGQEVILRCVPISNHLYFYWYRQILGQKVEFLVSFYNNEISEKSEIFDDQFSVERPDGSNFTLKIRSTKLEDSAMYFCASSEEGRGYGYTFGSGTRLTVV.

The chain joins TRBV12-3 or TRBV12-4 to TRBJ2-7; 8 nucleotides line up with TRBD2. The CDR3 is made up of 15 amino acids. J lost 1 base, V lost 3 bases, and 5 bases had no gene match. For the CDR3, the DNA is TGTGCCAGCAGTTTTTGGAGCGGGGGATCCTACGAGCAGTACTTC. It specifies CASSFWSGGSYEQYF.

The rearrangement links TRBV20-1 to TRBJ2-7, with D perhaps TRBD1 (6 bases). This CDR3 has 16 residues. Trimming stripped 1 base from V and 1 base from J, with 17 bases between. The germline CDR1 and CDR2 sequences are DFQATT and SNEGSKA (reference sequence). Here the CDR3 DNA reads TGCAGTGCTAGAGGTTGGGGGCCTGTTGGGTCCTACGAGCAGTACTTC. This codes for CSARGWGPVGSYEQYF.